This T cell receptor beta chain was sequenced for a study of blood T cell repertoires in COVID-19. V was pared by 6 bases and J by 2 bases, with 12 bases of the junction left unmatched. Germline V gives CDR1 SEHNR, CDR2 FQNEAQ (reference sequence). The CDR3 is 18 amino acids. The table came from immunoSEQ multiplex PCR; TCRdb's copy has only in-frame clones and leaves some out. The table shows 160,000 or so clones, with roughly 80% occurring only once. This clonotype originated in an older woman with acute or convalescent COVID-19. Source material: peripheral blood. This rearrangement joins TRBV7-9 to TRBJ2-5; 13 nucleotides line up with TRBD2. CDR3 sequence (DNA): TGTGCCAGCAGTTACGGGACTAGCGGGATAGGGGCGCAAGAGACCCAGTACTTC. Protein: CASSYGTSGIGAQETQYF.